This TCR beta chain is from a study of CD4 T cells in relation to SARS-CoV-2 and coronaviruses. Study background: PBMCs were cultured with antigen for roughly nine days before TCR beta sequencing.

Notes on this clone: The target antigen is unknown.

Naive or memory CD4+ cells were cultured 1:1 with T cell-depleted PBMCs plus CEF. Whole-study findings and limits: In roughly 61% of donors, memory CD4+ clonotypes crossrecognized SARS-CoV-2 and at least one common cold coronavirus spike.

Data came from immunoSEQ multiplex PCR; TCRdb stores just in-frame clones and leaves some out. The sample contains under 45,000 clones, more than 65% of which appear only once. The CDR3 length is 17 residues. From germline, CDR1 is SGHNT and CDR2 YYREEE (reference sequence). Trimming cost V 4 bases and J 0 bases; bases outside gene matches: 5. The chain couples TRBV5-4 to TRBJ2-1; 12 bases align to TRBD2. Sequencing was performed on naive CD4+ T cells from PBMCs, cultured in vitro. The subset was: naive CD4+ T cells isolated by negative enrichment. The receptor was derived from an adult with COVID-19. CDR3 protein: CASSTGLAGYSYNEQFF. The CDR3 DNA is TGTGCCAGCAGCACAGGACTAGCGGGATACTCCTACAATGAGCAGTTCTTC.